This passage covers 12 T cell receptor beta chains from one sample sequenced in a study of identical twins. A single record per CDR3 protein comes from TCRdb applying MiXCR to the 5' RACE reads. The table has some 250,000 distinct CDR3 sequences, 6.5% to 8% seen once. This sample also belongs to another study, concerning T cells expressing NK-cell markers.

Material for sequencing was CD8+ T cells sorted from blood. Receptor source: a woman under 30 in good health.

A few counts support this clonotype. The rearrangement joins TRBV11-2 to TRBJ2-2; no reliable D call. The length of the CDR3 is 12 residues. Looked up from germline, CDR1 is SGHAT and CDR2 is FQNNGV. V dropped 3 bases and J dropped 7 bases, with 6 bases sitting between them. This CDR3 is CASSFLIGELFF. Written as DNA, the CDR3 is TGTGCCAGCAGCTTCTTAATCGGGGAGCTGTTTTTT. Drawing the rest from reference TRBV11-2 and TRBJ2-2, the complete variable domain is EAGVAQSPRYKIIEKRQSVAFWCNPISGHATLYWYQQILGQGPKLLIQFQNNGVVDDSQLPKDRFSAERLKGVDSTLKIQPAKLEDSAVYLCASSFLIGELFFGEGSRLTVL.

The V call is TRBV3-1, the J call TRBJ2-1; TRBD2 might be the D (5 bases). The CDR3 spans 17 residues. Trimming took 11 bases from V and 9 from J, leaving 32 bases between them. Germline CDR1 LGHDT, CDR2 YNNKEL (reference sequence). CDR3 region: CASSKEVAWAPGSEQFF. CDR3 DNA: TGTGCCTCCTCCAAGGAGGTAGCGTGGGCGCCTGGTAGTGAGCAGTTCTTC.

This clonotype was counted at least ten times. As DNA, the CDR3 is TGTGCCAGCAGCGCAACCTCAGAGACCCAGTACTTC. This codes for CASSATSETQYF. The chain links TRBV12-3 or TRBV12-4 to TRBJ2-5; no firm D call. The CDR3 has 12 residues. Between the trimmed V and J ends, which lost 6 bases and 4 bases, there was a span of 9 bases.

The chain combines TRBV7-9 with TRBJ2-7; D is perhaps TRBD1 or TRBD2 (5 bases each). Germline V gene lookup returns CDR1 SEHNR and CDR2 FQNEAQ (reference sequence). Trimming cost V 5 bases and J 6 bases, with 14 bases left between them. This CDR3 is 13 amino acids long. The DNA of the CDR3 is TGTGCCAGCAGCGGGGGACGTGTTTCCGAGCAGTACTTC. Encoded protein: CASSGGRVSEQYF.

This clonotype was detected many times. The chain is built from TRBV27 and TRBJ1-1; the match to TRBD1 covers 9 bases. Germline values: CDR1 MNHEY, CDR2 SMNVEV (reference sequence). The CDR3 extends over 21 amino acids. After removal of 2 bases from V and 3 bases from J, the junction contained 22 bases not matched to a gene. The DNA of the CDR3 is TGTGCCAGCAGTTTACCTCTTGTGTGTACAGGGGGCAAAGATGGTGACACTGAAGCTTTCTTT. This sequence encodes CASSLPLVCTGGKDGDTEAFF.

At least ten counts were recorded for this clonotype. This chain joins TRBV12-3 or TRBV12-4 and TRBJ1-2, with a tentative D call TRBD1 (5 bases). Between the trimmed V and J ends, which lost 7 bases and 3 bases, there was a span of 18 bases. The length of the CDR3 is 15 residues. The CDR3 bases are TGTGCCAGCAAACCCAACAGCAGGGTGCACTATGGCTACACCTTC. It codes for CASKPNSRVHYGYTF.

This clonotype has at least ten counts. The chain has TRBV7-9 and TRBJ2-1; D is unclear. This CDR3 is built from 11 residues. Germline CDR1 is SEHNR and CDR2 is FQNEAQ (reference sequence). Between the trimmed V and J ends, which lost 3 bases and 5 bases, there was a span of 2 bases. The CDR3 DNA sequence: TGTGCCAGCAGCTTCGACAATGAGCAGTTCTTC. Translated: CASSFDNEQFF. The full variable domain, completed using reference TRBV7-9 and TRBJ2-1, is DTGVSQNPRHKITKRGQNVTFRCDPISEHNRLYWYRQTLGQGPEFLTYFQNEAQLEKSRLLSDRFSAERPKGSFSTLEIQRTEQGDSAMYLCASSFDNEQFFGPGTRLTVL.

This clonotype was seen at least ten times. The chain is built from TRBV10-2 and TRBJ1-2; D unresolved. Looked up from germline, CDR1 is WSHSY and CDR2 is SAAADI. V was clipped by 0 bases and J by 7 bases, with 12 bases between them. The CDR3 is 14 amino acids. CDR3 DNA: TGCGCCAGCAGTGAGTCGATCTTTGCGGGTGGCTACACCTTC. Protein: CASSESIFAGGYTF.

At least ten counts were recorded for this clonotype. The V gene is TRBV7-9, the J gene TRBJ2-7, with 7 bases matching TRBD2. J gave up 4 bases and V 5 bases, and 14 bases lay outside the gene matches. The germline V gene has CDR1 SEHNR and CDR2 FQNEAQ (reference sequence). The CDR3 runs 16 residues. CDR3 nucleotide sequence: TGTGCCAGCAGCCCGCCTACAGGACTAGGGAGTTACGAGCAGTACTTC. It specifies CASSPPTGLGSYEQYF.

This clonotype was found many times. CDR3 nucleotide sequence: TGTGCCACCAGCAGAGATAAGGGTCTCTCCTACGAGCAGTACTTC. Its translation: CATSRDKGLSYEQYF. The J gene is TRBJ2-7, the V gene TRBV15; D remains unclear. Germline values: CDR1 LNHNV, CDR2 YYDKDF (reference sequence). The CDR3 spans 15 residues. Trimming shortened V by 0 bases and J by 0 bases, and 9 bases separated the two germline ends.

CDR3 bases: TGTGCCAGCTTCGGTGCAGGAAACTACGAGCAGTACTTC. Protein product: CASFGAGNYEQYF. This chain connects TRBV6-1 to TRBJ2-7; D not resolved. Trimming left V 8 bases short and J 3 bases short, with 14 bases between. The germline CDR1 and CDR2 sequences are MNHNS and SASEGT. CDR3 length equals 13 residues.

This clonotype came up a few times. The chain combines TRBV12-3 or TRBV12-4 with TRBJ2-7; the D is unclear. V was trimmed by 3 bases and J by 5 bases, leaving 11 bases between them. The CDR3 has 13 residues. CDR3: CASSFGEANEQYF. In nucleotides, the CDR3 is TGTGCCAGCAGTTTTGGGGAAGCAAACGAGCAGTACTTC.